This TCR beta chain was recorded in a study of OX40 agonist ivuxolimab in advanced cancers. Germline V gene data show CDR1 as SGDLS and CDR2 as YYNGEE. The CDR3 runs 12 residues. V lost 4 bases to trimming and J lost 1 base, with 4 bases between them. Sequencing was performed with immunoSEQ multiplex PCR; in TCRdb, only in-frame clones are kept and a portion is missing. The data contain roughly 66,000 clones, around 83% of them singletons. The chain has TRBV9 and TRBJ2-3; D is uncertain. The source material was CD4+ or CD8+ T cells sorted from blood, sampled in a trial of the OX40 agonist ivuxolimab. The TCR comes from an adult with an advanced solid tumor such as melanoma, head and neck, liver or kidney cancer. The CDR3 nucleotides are TGTGCCAGCAGCCCCGGCACAGATACGCAGTATTTT. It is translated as CASSPGTDTQYF.